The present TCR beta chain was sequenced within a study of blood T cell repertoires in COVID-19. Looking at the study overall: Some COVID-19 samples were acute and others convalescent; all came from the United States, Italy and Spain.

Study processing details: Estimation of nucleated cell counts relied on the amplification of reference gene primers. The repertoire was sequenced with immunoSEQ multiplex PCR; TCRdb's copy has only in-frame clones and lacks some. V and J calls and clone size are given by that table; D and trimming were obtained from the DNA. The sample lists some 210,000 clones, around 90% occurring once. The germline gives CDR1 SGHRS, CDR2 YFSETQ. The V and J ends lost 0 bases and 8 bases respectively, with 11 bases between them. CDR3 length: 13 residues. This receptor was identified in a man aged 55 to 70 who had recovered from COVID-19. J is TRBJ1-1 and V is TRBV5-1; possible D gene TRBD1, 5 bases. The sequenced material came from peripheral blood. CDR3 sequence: CASSLEGRREAFF. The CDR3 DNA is TGCGCCAGCAGCTTGGAGGGGCGAAGGGAAGCTTTCTTT.